The 32 T cell receptor beta chains listed next were all sequenced from one sample in a study of shared clonotypes between healthy human individuals (dated by TCRdb to the early 2020s). Library preparation was by the immunoSEQ multiplex PCR assay. TCRdb mirrors the immuneACCESS table, restricted to in-frame sequences. Some clones are absent from its copies; in checked studies, under half trace to an unresolved V gene, and the reason for the others is unknown. This sample holds some 2,500,000 clones; 80% to 95% were observed only once. The top ten clonotypes cover 0.36% of the sample. Sequenced input: naive CD4+ T cells from PBMCs. The label giving this sample's cell subset or site can be read as: CD45RA+ positively selected. Receptors were obtained from a man aged 18 to 29 in good health. Some clones in this sample may be carry-over from other donors' samples.

The chain uses TRBV28 and TRBJ2-7, with no clear D. The CDR3 runs 11 residues. V lost 6 bases to trimming and J lost 3 bases, with 6 bases between them. From germline, CDR1 is MDHEN and CDR2 SYDVKM. This CDR3 is CASRQIYEQYF. The CDR3 DNA is TGTGCCAGCAGACAAATCTACGAGCAGTACTTC. Supplemented by reference TRBV28 and TRBJ2-7, the full variable domain reads DVKVTQSSRYLVKRTGEKVFLECVQDMDHENMFWYRQDPGLGLRLIYFSYDVKMKEKGDIPEGYSVSREKKERFSLILESASTNQTSMYLCASRQIYEQYFGPGTRLTVT.

Note on this clone: The identical CDR3 is also encoded by other nucleotide sequences in the sample. V is TRBV28 and J is TRBJ1-5; D ambiguous. V was shortened by 3 bases and J by 3 bases, with 9 bases between the two germline ends. The CDR3 spans 14 residues. From germline, CDR1 is MDHEN and CDR2 SYDVKM. CDR3 sequence: CASSFGGSNQPQHF. The DNA for the CDR3 is TGTGCCAGCAGTTTCGGTGGCTCCAATCAGCCCCAGCATTTT.

This chain links TRBV9 with TRBJ2-3, with 11 positions matching TRBD2. After removal of 4 bases from V and 2 bases from J, the junction contained 6 bases not matched to a gene. This CDR3 is built from 16 residues. From germline, CDR1 is SGDLS and CDR2 YYNGEE. The CDR3 nucleotides are TGTGCCAGCAGCCCCCCTAGCGGGAGGAACACAGATACGCAGTATTTT. Protein: CASSPPSGRNTDTQYF.

The chain couples TRBV2 to TRBJ2-7; TRBD1 matches 11 bases. The V gene's germline CDR1 is SNHLY and CDR2 FYNNEI. There are 13 residues in the CDR3. V lost 11 bases and J lost 6; bases outside the gene matches: 9. For the CDR3, the DNA is TGTGCCGGTAGGCAGGGACAGGGGGTCGAGCAGTACTTC. It specifies CAGRQGQGVEQYF.

The chain recombines TRBV7-6 with TRBJ2-1, with a possible D match to TRBD1 (5 bases). Germline V lookup: CDR1 SGHVS, CDR2 FNYEAQ. The CDR3 has 17 residues. The germline V and J ends were trimmed by 5 bases and 5 bases, with 22 bases remaining between them. The CDR3 bases are TGTGCCAGCAGCCCAGCCGGACACCAGATCTTTGACAATGAGCAGTTCTTC. It codes for CASSPAGHQIFDNEQFF.

The genes are TRBV25-1 and TRBJ2-3; D gene uncertain. V lost 7 bases and J 2 bases, leaving 4 bases between the germline ends. Germline lookup yields CDR1 MGHDK and CDR2 SYGVNS. The CDR3 spans 11 residues. DNA for the CDR3: TGTGCCAGCACCCACACAGATACGCAGTATTTT. Translated, it gives CASTHTDTQYF. Together with reference TRBV25-1 and TRBJ2-3, the CDR3 gives the full variable domain: EADIYQTPRYLVIGTGKKITLECSQTMGHDKMYWYQQDPGMELHLIHYSYGVNSTEKGDLSSESTVSRIRTEHFPLTLESARPSHTSQYLCASTHTDTQYFGPGTRLTVL.

The chain carries TRBV29-1 and TRBJ2-1; D is undetermined. V lost 4 bases and J 1 base, leaving 14 bases between the germline ends. Germline values: CDR1 SQVTM, CDR2 ANQGSEA. CDR3 length: 15 amino acids. Here the CDR3 reads CSVALAGKSYNEQFF. The CDR3 nucleotides read TGCAGCGTTGCCCTCGCTGGAAAATCCTACAATGAGCAGTTCTTC.

This clone was counted a few times. The gene calls are TRBV29-1 and TRBJ1-5; 7 nucleotides line up with TRBD1. Germline V gene lookup returns CDR1 SQVTM and CDR2 ANQGSEA. The CDR3 has 12 amino acids. V gave up 4 bases and J gave up 7 bases; unmatched junction bases: 4. The CDR3 region has the DNA TGCAGCGTTGGGACAGGCGGACAGCCCCAGCATTTT. This encodes CSVGTGGQPQHF. Full variable domain (missing parts from reference TRBV29-1 and TRBJ1-5): SAVISQKPSRDICQRGTSLTIQCQVDSQVTMMFWYRQQPGQSLTLIATANQGSEATYESGFVIDKFPISRPNLTFSTLTVSNMSPEDSSIYLCSVGTGGQPQHFGDGTRLSIL.

This sequence joins TRBV7-2 and TRBJ2-5; D may correspond to TRBD1 or TRBD2 (6 bases each). Germline CDR1 reads SGHTA; CDR2 reads FQGNSA. V dropped 5 bases and J dropped 1 base, with 11 bases sitting between them. The length of the CDR3 is 14 residues. The CDR3 reads CASSPRGAQETQYF. The CDR3, as DNA: TGTGCCAGCAGCCCGAGGGGGGCCCAAGAGACCCAGTACTTC.

As for this clone: The same CDR3 can be traced to other DNA sequences in this sample. The chain uses TRBV19 and TRBJ1-1; D remains unclear. Germline lookup yields CDR1 LNHDA and CDR2 SQIVND (reference sequence). Trimming left V 3 bases short and J 6 bases short, with 5 bases between. There are 11 residues in the CDR3. The CDR3 DNA reads TGTGCCAGTAGTATGAGGGCTGAAGCTTTCTTT. This gives the protein CASSMRAEAFF. Together with reference TRBV19 and TRBJ1-1, the CDR3 gives the full variable domain: DGGITQSPKYLFRKEGQNVTLSCEQNLNHDAMYWYRQDPGQGLRLIYYSQIVNDFQKGDIAEGYSVSREKKESFPLTVTSAQKNPTAFYLCASSMRAEAFFGQGTRLTVV.

This clone has just a few counts. The chain combines TRBV30 with TRBJ1-2, with D unresolved. The CDR3 is 11 residues long. The germline V gene encodes CDR1 GTSNPN and CDR2 SVGIG (reference sequence). V was shortened by 2 bases and J by 6 bases, with 7 bases between the two germline ends. In DNA form, the CDR3 reads TGTGCCTGGAGTAGAGGGAATGGCTACACCTTC. Translation: CAWSRGNGYTF.

The J gene is TRBJ2-3, the V gene TRBV11-2; maybe TRBD2 (6 bases). The CDR3 contains 18 residues. Germline CDR1 and CDR2: SGHAT and FQNNGV. V lost 1 base to trimming and J lost 5 bases, with 22 bases between them. This chain's CDR3 is CASSLGVLGGRAQDTQYF. The CDR3 DNA is TGTGCCAGCAGCTTAGGAGTTTTGGGGGGTCGGGCCCAAGATACGCAGTATTTT.

Note on this clone: Additional DNA sequences in this sample encode the identical CDR3. The V and J genes are TRBV5-8 and TRBJ2-5; 8 nucleotides match TRBD1. Looked up from germline, CDR1 is SGHTS and CDR2 is YDEGEE. V gave up 4 bases and J gave up 2 bases; unmatched junction bases: 4. The CDR3 length is 14 residues. Here the CDR3 reads CASSPRTGQETQYF. CDR3 DNA sequence: TGTGCCAGCAGCCCTCGGACAGGGCAAGAGACCCAGTACTTC.

The V gene is TRBV2, the J gene TRBJ2-7; weak D call: TRBD2 (6 bases). The V and J ends lost 4 bases and 5 bases respectively, with 21 bases between them. Germline CDR1 reads SNHLY; CDR2 reads FYNNEI. This CDR3 has 16 residues. The CDR3 DNA follows: TGTGCCAGCAGTGGTAGCGAAGGCGGGATCTTGGACGAGCAGTACTTC. Its translation: CASSGSEGGILDEQYF.

This sequence joins TRBV7-9 and TRBJ2-5; 8 nucleotides agree with TRBD1. Germline CDR1 is SEHNR and CDR2 is FQNEAQ (reference sequence). The CDR3 totals 15 residues. V dropped 5 bases and J dropped 5; count of bases not matched to a gene: 10. The CDR3 nucleotides are TGTGCCAGCAGCCGGACAGGGCTCATCGGGGAGACCCAGTACTTC. Translated: CASSRTGLIGETQYF. The full variable domain, rest sourced from reference TRBV7-9 and TRBJ2-5, is DTGVSQNPRHKITKRGQNVTFRCDPISEHNRLYWYRQTLGQGPEFLTYFQNEAQLEKSRLLSDRFSAERPKGSFSTLEIQRTEQGDSAMYLCASSRTGLIGETQYFGPGTRLLVL.

V is TRBV28 and J is TRBJ2-7; D gene ambiguous. This CDR3 spans 14 amino acids. Germline-derived CDR1 and CDR2 are MDHEN and SYDVKM. V was clipped by 6 bases and J by 4 bases, with 16 bases between them. CDR3 sequence: CASSAGTNLYEQYF. The CDR3 DNA follows: TGTGCCAGCAGCGCCGGAACTAATCTTTACGAGCAGTACTTC.

The chain carries TRBV29-1 and TRBJ1-5, with TRBD1 as a possible D gene (5 bases). The CDR3 loop spans 15 amino acids. CDR1 is SQVTM, CDR2 ANQGSEA, per germline. Trimming shortened V by 6 bases and J by 1 base, and 16 bases separated the two germline ends. CDR3 coding DNA: TGCAGCGTAAACGGGGGGGTGGGGAGCAATCAGCCCCAGCATTTT. It is translated as CSVNGGVGSNQPQHF. Variable domain in full (rest from reference TRBV29-1 and TRBJ1-5): SAVISQKPSRDICQRGTSLTIQCQVDSQVTMMFWYRQQPGQSLTLIATANQGSEATYESGFVIDKFPISRPNLTFSTLTVSNMSPEDSSIYLCSVNGGVGSNQPQHFGDGTRLSIL.

This rearrangement joins TRBV28 to TRBJ2-5; the match to TRBD1 covers 7 bases. Trimming took 5 bases from V and 5 from J; bases not matched to a gene: 8. The CDR3 totals 14 residues. CDR1 MDHEN and CDR2 SYDVKM come from the germline V gene. The CDR3 spells CASSGDRVGETQYF. The CDR3 bases are TGTGCCAGCAGTGGCGACAGGGTAGGGGAGACCCAGTACTTC.

The V call is TRBV11-2, the J call TRBJ2-2; 7 bases align to TRBD1. In germline, CDR1 is SGHAT, CDR2 FQNNGV. The CDR3 loop spans 15 amino acids. With 5 bases clipped from V and 0 bases from J, the junction kept 3 bases outside the gene matches. The CDR3 sequence is CASSHRGTNTGELFF. DNA of the CDR3: TGTGCCAGCAGCCACAGGGGAACGAACACCGGGGAGCTGTTTTTT.

In nucleotides, the CDR3 is TGTGCCAGCAGCTTAGGCCCCCCAGCGCACAATGAGCAGTTCTTC. It specifies CASSLGPPAHNEQFF. This rearrangement joins TRBV7-3 to TRBJ2-1; no clear D gene. The CDR3 extends over 15 amino acids. Germline CDR1 reads SGHTA; CDR2 reads FQGTGA. The germline V and J ends were trimmed by 2 bases and 5 bases, with 13 bases remaining between them.

The chain has TRBV9 and TRBJ2-3; D gene unclear. Germline V gene data show CDR1 as SGDLS and CDR2 as YYNGEE. Trimming took 2 bases from V and 0 from J, leaving 10 bases between them. The CDR3 loop spans 15 amino acids. The CDR3 is CASSVVHSSTDTQYF. CDR3 sequence (DNA): TGTGCCAGCAGCGTGGTACATTCTAGCACAGATACGCAGTATTTT.

The V gene is TRBV5-1, the J gene TRBJ2-5; TRBD2 is a possible D gene (5 bases). Germline CDR1 reads SGHRS; CDR2 reads YFSETQ. The CDR3 runs to 13 residues. The V gene lost 0 bases and the J gene lost 5 bases, with 8 bases spanning the gap. The CDR3 region is CASSLGRSETQYF. CDR3 in DNA: TGCGCCAGCAGCTTGGGGAGGTCGGAGACCCAGTACTTC.

The J gene is TRBJ2-7, the V gene TRBV2; 10 nucleotides agree with TRBD2. The CDR3 has 14 amino acids. Germline V gene lookup returns CDR1 SNHLY and CDR2 FYNNEI. V dropped 5 bases and J dropped 7; count of bases not matched to a gene: 8. The CDR3 region is CASSLSGRAREQYF. The DNA for the CDR3 is TGTGCCAGCAGTCTAAGCGGGAGGGCGCGGGAGCAGTACTTC.

The rearrangement links TRBV6-5 to TRBJ2-7; 7 nucleotides agree with TRBD2. Germline V gives CDR1 MNHEY, CDR2 SVGAGI. Unmatched junction bases numbered 5, after V lost 3 bases and J lost 6 bases. The CDR3 contains 13 residues. The CDR3 bases are TGTGCCAGCAGTTATCGTGGGGAGGGCGAGCAGTACTTC. Amino acids: CASSYRGEGEQYF.

The rearrangement joins TRBV6-1 to TRBJ2-3; TRBD1 might be the D (6 bases). Trimming took off 6 bases at V and 2 bases at J, with 9 bases between the two ends. CDR1 is MNHNS, CDR2 SASEGT, per germline. This CDR3 has 13 amino acids. The CDR3 DNA follows: TGTGCCAGCAGACAGGGACCCACAGATACGCAGTATTTT. Amino acids: CASRQGPTDTQYF.

V gene TRBV28 combines with J gene TRBJ2-1; D is possibly TRBD2 (6 bases). V lost 7 bases, J lost 5 bases, and 18 bases lay in between. The CDR3 extends over 15 amino acids. The V gene's germline CDR1 is MDHEN and CDR2 SYDVKM. CDR3 region: CASTEEGPRHNEQFF. The CDR3 DNA follows: TGTGCCAGCACCGAGGAGGGTCCTCGCCACAATGAGCAGTTCTTC. The full variable domain, its missing parts supplied by reference TRBV28 and TRBJ2-1, is DVKVTQSSRYLVKRTGEKVFLECVQDMDHENMFWYRQDPGLGLRLIYFSYDVKMKEKGDIPEGYSVSREKKERFSLILESASTNQTSMYLCASTEEGPRHNEQFFGPGTRLTVL.

The genes are TRBV19 and TRBJ2-3, with TRBD1 identical over 8 bases. The J segment lost 0 bases and the V segment lost 6 bases, leaving 2 bases of the junction unmatched. The CDR3 has 14 amino acids. Germline CDR1 is LNHDA and CDR2 is SQIVND (reference sequence). In DNA form, the CDR3 reads TGTGCCAGTAGGACAGGGGCTAGCACAGATACGCAGTATTTT. Protein sequence: CASRTGASTDTQYF. The whole variable domain, filled in from reference TRBV19 and TRBJ2-3, reads DGGITQSPKYLFRKEGQNVTLSCEQNLNHDAMYWYRQDPGQGLRLIYYSQIVNDFQKGDIAEGYSVSREKKESFPLTVTSAQKNPTAFYLCASRTGASTDTQYFGPGTRLTVL.

The chain uses TRBV18 and TRBJ2-5; 10 nucleotides match TRBD2. TRBJ2-7 matches the DNA end more closely, so the J call is doubtful. CDR1 is KGHSH, CDR2 LQKENI, per germline. CDR3 length equals 16 residues. The CDR3 loop is CASSPPGIAGGPEQYF. Here the CDR3 DNA reads TGTGCCAGCTCACCCCCCGGGATAGCGGGAGGACCCGAGCAGTACTTC.

The V call is TRBV7-9, the J call TRBJ1-4; D possibly corresponds to TRBD1 (5 bases). This CDR3 is built from 16 residues. Germline V lookup: CDR1 SEHNR, CDR2 FQNEAQ (reference sequence). Trimming left V 0 bases short and J 4 bases short, with 12 bases between. The CDR3 bases are TGTGCCAGCAGCTTAGCGAGGGGCAGCCTTAATGAAAAACTGTTTTTT. It yields the protein CASSLARGSLNEKLFF.

In this sample, this clone turned up once. The rearrangement joins TRBV11-1 to TRBJ2-5; D call uncertain. In germline, CDR1 is SGHAT, CDR2 FQDESV (reference sequence). V gave up 2 bases and J gave up 4 bases, with 11 bases separating them. CDR3 length equals 14 residues. The CDR3 loop reads CASSLRSPAETQYF. In DNA form, the CDR3 reads TGTGCCAGCAGCTTAAGGTCCCCGGCAGAGACCCAGTACTTC.

This chain links TRBV5-1 with TRBJ2-1, with D perhaps assigned TRBD1 or TRBD2 (5 bases each). With 4 bases removed from V and 8 bases from J, the gap between germline ends came to 19 bases. The CDR3 contains 15 residues. Germline loops: CDR1 SGHRS, CDR2 YFSETQ. The CDR3 sequence: CASSQDQWGIDEQFF. Here the CDR3 DNA reads TGCGCCAGCAGCCAGGACCAGTGGGGGATCGATGAGCAGTTCTTC.

This chain connects TRBV7-2 to TRBJ2-1; 8 bases line up with TRBD2. V was clipped by 0 bases and J by 6 bases; unmatched bases: 7. CDR3 length equals 16 residues. The germline gives CDR1 SGHTA, CDR2 FQGNSA. The CDR3 here is CASSLARGLVGNEQFF. The CDR3 coding sequence is TGTGCCAGCAGCTTAGCCCGGGGACTAGTAGGCAATGAGCAGTTCTTC. Full variable domain (remainder filled in from reference TRBV7-2 and TRBJ2-1): GAGVSQSPSNKVTEKGKDVELRCDPISGHTALYWYRQSLGQGLEFLIYFQGNSAPDKSGLPSDRFSAERTGGSVSTLTIQRTQQEDSAVYLCASSLARGLVGNEQFFGPGTRLTVL.